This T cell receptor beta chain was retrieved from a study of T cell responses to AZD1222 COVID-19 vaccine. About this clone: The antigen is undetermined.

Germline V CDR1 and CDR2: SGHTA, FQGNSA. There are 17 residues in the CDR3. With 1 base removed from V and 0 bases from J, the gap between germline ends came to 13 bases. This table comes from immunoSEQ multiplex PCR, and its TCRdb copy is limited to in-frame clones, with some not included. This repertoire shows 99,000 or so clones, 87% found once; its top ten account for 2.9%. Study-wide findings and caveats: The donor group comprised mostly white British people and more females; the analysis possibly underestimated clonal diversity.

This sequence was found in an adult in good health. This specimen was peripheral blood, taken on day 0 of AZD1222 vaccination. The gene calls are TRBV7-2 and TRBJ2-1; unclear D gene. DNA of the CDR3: TGTGCCAGCAGCTTAGACGGAGCGTGGAGCTCCTACAATGAGCAGTTCTTC. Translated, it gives CASSLDGAWSSYNEQFF.